The present T cell receptor (beta chain) was sequenced within a study of T cell responses to AZD1222 COVID-19 vaccine. Study findings and constraints: At baseline, seropositivity was found in only a handful of AZD1222 recipients. As reported, nearly half of all spike-specific TCRs target variant regions that are unmutated. Compared with day 0, the breadth and depth of the Spike-specific TCR repertoire rose significantly after two doses of AZD1222.

CDR1 SGHNT and CDR2 YENEEA come from the germline V gene. The CDR3 has 14 residues. V was trimmed by 2 bases and J by 7 bases, leaving 14 bases between them. Sequencing was performed with immunoSEQ multiplex PCR; in TCRdb, only in-frame clones are kept and a portion is missing. The data hold 110,000 or so clones, with around 89% observed a single time. Turning to this clone: Its antigen is not identified.

This TCR came from an adult who received the AZD1222 COVID-19 vaccine. The chain combines TRBV11-3 with TRBJ1-1, with unresolved D. This specimen was peripheral blood, taken 28 days after the second AZD1222 dose. The CDR3 region is CASSLSGSGYEAFF. The CDR3 DNA reads TGTGCCAGCAGCTTATCAGGCAGCGGCTATGAAGCTTTCTTT.